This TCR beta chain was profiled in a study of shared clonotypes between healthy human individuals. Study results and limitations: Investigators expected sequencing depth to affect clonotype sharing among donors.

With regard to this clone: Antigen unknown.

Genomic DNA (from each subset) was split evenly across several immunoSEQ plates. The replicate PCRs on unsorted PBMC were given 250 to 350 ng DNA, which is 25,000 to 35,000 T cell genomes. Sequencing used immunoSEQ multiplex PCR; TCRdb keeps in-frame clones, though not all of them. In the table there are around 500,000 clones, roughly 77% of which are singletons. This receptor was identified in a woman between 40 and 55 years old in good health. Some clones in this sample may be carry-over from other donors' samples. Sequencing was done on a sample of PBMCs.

The CDR3 region has the DNA TGTGCCAGCAGTGTTAGCGGGAACTACGAGCAGTACTTC. This gives the protein CASSVSGNYEQYF. The V gene is TRBV6-1, the J gene TRBJ2-7, with 8 bases matching TRBD2. CDR1 and CDR2 from the germline V gene are MNHNS and SASEGT. Trimming at V came to 4 bases and at J to 3 bases, leaving 2 bases not matched to a gene. This CDR3 region has 13 residues.